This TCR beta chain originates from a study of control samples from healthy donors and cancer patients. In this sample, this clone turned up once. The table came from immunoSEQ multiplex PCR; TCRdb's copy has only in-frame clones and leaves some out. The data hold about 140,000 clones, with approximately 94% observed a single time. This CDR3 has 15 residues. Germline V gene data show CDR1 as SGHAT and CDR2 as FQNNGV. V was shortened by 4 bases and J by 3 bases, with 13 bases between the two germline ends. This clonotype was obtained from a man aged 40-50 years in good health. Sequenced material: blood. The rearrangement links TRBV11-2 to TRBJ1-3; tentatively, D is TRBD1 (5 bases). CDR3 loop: CASSSLKGDGNTIYF. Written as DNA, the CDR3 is TGTGCCAGCAGCTCCCTCAAAGGGGATGGAAACACCATATATTTT. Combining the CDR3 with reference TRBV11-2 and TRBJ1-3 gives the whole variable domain EAGVAQSPRYKIIEKRQSVAFWCNPISGHATLYWYQQILGQGPKLLIQFQNNGVVDDSQLPKDRFSAERLKGVDSTLKIQPAKLEDSAVYLCASSSLKGDGNTIYFGEGSWLTVV.